This TCR beta chain was identified during a study of cytomegalovirus exposure and HLA in healthy donors. Germline trimming cut 2 bases from V and 2 bases from J; bases unmatched to any gene: 9. The germline gives CDR1 KGHSH, CDR2 LQKENI. This CDR3 comprises 17 residues. Regarding this clone: Its antigen is unidentified.

Primers for the PCR totalled 60 Vbeta and 13 Jbeta. Using immunoSEQ multiplex PCR, the repertoire was profiled, and TCRdb retains in-frame clones only, with some absent. The sample includes about 160,000 clones, over 60% of them seen just once. Whole-study findings and limits: The classifier reportedly diagnosed cytomegalovirus status with high specificity and sensitivity. Only CMV serostatus was available as immune exposure information. A missense variant in DCLRE1C was later tied to TCR beta V- and J-gene trimming.

This TCR was recovered from a woman younger than 35 in good health and CMV-seronegative. The chain combines TRBV18 with TRBJ2-5; 9 bases are a match to TRBD1. The sequenced material came from PBMCs. Written as DNA, the CDR3 is TGTGCCAGCTCACCATGGGGGGCGACAGGGGGTCAAGAGACCCAGTACTTC. It encodes CASSPWGATGGQETQYF. Variable domain in full (rest from reference TRBV18 and TRBJ2-5): NAGVMQNPRHLVRRRGQEARLRCSPMKGHSHVYWYRQLPEEGLKFMVYLQKENIIDESGMPKERFSAEFPKEGPSILRIQQVVRGDSAAYFCASSPWGATGGQETQYFGPGTRLLVL.